This TCR beta chain was identified during a study of blood T cells in healthy people across ages. In each sample, at least 6 million PBMCs were isolated. Per sample, no less than 5.5 micrograms of total RNA were extracted. V lost 0 bases and J lost 2, with 13 bases in between. CDR1 and CDR2 (germline): MNHEY, SVGAGI. The CDR3 is made up of 17 amino acids. Sample-barcoded 5' priming and a J-beta primer mix drove a second PCR of 7 to 11 cycles. No fewer than 3 million CDR3-containing paired-end reads came from each sample. MiXCR, run by TCRdb on the 5' RACE reads, gives a single entry per CDR3 protein. The table lists roughly 1.4 million distinct CDR3 sequences, approximately 63% of them singletons. General study results and limits: In the absence of known donor CMV status, changes in expanded clonotypes were possibly confounded.

Regarding this clonotype: No antigen is known for it.

The chain employs TRBV6-5 and TRBJ2-2; TRBD1 might be the D (6 bases). The sequencing sample was made of blood. This sequence originates from a man younger than 30 in good health. CDR3 in amino acids: CASSYSLQGSNTGELFF. CDR3 nucleotides: TGTGCCAGCAGTTACTCCCTACAGGGCAGTAACACCGGGGAGCTGTTTTTT.